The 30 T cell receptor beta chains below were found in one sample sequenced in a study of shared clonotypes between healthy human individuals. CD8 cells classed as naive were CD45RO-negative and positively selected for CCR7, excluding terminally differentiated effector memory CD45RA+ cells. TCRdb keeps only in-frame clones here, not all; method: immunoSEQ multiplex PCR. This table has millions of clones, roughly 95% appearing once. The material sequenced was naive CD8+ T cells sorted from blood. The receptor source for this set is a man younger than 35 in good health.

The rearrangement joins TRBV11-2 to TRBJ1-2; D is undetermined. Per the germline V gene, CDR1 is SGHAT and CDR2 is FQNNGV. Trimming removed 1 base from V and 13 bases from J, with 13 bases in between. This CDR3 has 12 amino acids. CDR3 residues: CASSLGGFGVTF. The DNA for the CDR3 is TGTGCCAGCAGCTTAGGAGGATTTGGGGTCACCTTC.

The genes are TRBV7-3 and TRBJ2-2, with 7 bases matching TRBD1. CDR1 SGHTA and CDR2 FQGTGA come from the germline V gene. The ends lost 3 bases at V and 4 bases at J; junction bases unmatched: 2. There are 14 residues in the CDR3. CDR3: CASSLTGSTGELFF. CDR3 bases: TGTGCCAGCAGCTTGACAGGGAGCACCGGGGAGCTGTTTTTT.

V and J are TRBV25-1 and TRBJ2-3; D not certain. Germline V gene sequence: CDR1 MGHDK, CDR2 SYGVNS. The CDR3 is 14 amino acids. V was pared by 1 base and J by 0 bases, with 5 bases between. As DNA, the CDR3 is TGTGCCAGCAGTGAATTTTGGAGCACAGATACGCAGTATTTT. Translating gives CASSEFWSTDTQYF.

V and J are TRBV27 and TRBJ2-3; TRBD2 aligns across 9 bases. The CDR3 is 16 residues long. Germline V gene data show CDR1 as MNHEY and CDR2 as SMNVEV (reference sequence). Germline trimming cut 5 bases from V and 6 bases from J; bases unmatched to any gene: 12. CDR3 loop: CASSPLAGGEEDTQYF. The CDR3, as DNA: TGTGCCAGCAGTCCACTAGCGGGTGGGGAGGAGGATACGCAGTATTTT.

The CDR3 loop is CASSQDNDRGKEKLFF. CDR3 in DNA: TGCGCCAGCAGCCAAGATAATGACAGGGGAAAAGAAAAACTGTTTTTT. This sequence joins TRBV4-3 and TRBJ1-4, with 8 bases fitting TRBD1. V lost 0 bases, J lost 8 bases, and 8 bases stayed unmatched. The CDR3 extends over 16 amino acids. Germline loops: CDR1 LGHNA, CDR2 YSLEER.

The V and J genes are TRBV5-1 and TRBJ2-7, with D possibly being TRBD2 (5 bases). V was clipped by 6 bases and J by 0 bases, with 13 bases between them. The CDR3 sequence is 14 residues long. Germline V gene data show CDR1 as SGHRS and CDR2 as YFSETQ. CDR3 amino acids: CASNQAGDSYEQYF. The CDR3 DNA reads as TGCGCCAGCAATCAGGCCGGGGACTCCTACGAGCAGTACTTC.

The CDR3 DNA reads as TGTGCCAGCAGTCTCGACAGTGGGATCACAGATACGCAGTATTTT. It translates to CASSLDSGITDTQYF. The V call is TRBV27, the J call TRBJ2-3; D is perhaps TRBD1 (5 bases). The CDR3 totals 15 residues. Germline V lookup: CDR1 MNHEY, CDR2 SMNVEV (reference sequence). Trimming left V 5 bases short and J 2 bases short, with 14 bases between.

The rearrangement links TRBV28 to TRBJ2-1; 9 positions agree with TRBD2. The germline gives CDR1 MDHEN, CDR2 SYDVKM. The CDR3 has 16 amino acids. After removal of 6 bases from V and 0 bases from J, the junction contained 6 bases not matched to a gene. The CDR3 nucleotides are TGTGCCAGCAGCTCTGAGCGGGAGGTCTCCTACAATGAGCAGTTCTTC. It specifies CASSSEREVSYNEQFF. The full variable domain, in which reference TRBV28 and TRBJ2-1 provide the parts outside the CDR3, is DVKVTQSSRYLVKRTGEKVFLECVQDMDHENMFWYRQDPGLGLRLIYFSYDVKMKEKGDIPEGYSVSREKKERFSLILESASTNQTSMYLCASSSEREVSYNEQFFGPGTRLTVL.

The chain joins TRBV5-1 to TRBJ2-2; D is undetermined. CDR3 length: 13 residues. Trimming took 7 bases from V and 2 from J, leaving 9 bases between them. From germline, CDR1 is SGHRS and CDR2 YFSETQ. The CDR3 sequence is CASAELNTGELFF. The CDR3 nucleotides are TGCGCCAGCGCGGAGCTCAACACCGGGGAGCTGTTTTTT.

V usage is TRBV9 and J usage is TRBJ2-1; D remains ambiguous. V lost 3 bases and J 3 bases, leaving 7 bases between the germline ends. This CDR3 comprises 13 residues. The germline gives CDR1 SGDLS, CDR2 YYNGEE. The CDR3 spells CASSAYDYNEQFF. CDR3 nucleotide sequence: TGTGCCAGCAGCGCCTACGACTACAATGAGCAGTTCTTC.

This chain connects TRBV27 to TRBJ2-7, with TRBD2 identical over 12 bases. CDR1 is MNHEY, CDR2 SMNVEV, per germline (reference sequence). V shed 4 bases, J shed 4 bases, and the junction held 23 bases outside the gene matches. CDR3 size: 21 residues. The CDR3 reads CASSSRAGTLLAGGRKYEQYF. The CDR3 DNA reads TGTGCCAGCAGTTCCCGGGCGGGGACCCTCCTAGCGGGAGGGCGTAAGTACGAGCAGTACTTC.

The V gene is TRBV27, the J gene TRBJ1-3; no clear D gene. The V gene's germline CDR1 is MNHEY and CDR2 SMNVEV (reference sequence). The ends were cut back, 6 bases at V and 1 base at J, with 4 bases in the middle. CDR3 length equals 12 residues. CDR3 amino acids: CASRGSGNTIYF. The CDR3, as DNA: TGTGCCAGCAGGGGGTCTGGAAACACCATATATTTT.

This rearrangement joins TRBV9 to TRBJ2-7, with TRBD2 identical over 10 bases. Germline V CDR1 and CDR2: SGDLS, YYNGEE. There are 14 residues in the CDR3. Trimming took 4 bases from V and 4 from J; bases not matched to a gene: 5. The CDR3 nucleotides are TGTGCCAGCAGCCCTGGACTAGCGGAATACGAGCAGTACTTC. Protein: CASSPGLAEYEQYF. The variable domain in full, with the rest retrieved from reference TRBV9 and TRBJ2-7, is DSGVTQTPKHLITATGQRVTLRCSPRSGDLSVYWYQQSLDQGLQFLIQYYNGEERAKGNILERFSAQQFPDLHSELNLSSLELGDSALYFCASSPGLAEYEQYFGPGTRLTVT.

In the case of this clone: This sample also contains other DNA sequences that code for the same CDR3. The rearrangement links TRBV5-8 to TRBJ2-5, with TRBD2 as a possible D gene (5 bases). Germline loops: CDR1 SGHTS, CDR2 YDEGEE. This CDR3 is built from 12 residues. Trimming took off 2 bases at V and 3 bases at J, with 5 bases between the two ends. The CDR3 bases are TGTGCCAGCAGCTTAGCGGAAGAGACCCAGTACTTC. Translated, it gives CASSLAEETQYF.

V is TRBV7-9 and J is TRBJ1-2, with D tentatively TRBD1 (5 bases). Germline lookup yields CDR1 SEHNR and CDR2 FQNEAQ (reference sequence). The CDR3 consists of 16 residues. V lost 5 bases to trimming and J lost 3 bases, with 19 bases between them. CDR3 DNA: TGTGCCAGCAGCCCCCTGGGGGGGTTGGAATACTATGGCTACACCTTC. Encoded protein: CASSPLGGLEYYGYTF.

CDR3 nucleotide sequence: TGTGCCAGCAGCCCCCGCTCGGGGGGTCCCTCCTACGAGCAGTACTTC. Translated: CASSPRSGGPSYEQYF. The chain has TRBV9 and TRBJ2-7, with 7 bases aligning to TRBD2. J lost 0 bases, V lost 4 bases, and 10 bases had no gene match. The length of the CDR3 is 16 residues. The germline gives CDR1 SGDLS, CDR2 YYNGEE. Based on the CDR3 plus reference TRBV9 and TRBJ2-7, the full variable domain is DSGVTQTPKHLITATGQRVTLRCSPRSGDLSVYWYQQSLDQGLQFLIQYYNGEERAKGNILERFSAQQFPDLHSELNLSSLELGDSALYFCASSPRSGGPSYEQYFGPGTRLTVT.

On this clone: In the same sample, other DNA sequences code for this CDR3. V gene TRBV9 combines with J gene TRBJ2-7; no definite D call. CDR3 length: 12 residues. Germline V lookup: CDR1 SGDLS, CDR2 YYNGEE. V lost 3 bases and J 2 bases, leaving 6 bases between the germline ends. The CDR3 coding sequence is TGTGCCAGCAGCGCCGTCCCCTACGAGCAGTACTTC. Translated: CASSAVPYEQYF.

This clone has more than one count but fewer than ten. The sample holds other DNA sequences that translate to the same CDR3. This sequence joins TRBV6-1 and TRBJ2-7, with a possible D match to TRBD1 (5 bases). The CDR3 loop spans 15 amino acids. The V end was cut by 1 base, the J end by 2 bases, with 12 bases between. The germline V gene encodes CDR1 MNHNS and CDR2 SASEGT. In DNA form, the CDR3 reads TGTGCCAGCAGTGAAGGGCAGGGCCCGACCTACGAGCAGTACTTC. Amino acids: CASSEGQGPTYEQYF.

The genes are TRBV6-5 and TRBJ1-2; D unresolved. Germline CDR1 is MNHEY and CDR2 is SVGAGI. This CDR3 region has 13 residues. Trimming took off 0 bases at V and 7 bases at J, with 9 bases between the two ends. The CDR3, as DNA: TGTGCCAGCAGTTACTCGATAACCGCTGGCTACACCTTC. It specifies CASSYSITAGYTF.

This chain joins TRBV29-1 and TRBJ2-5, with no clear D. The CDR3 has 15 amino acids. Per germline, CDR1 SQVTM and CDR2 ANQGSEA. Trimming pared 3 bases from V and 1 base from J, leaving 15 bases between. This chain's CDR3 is CSVDPPDLPQETQYF. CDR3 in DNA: TGCAGCGTTGACCCTCCGGACCTACCCCAAGAGACCCAGTACTTC.

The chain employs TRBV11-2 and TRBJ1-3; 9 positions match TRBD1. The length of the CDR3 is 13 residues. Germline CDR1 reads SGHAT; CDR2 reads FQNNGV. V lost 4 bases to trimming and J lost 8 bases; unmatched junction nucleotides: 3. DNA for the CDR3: TGTGCCAGCAGCTGGGACAGGGCTGACACCATATATTTT. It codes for CASSWDRADTIYF.

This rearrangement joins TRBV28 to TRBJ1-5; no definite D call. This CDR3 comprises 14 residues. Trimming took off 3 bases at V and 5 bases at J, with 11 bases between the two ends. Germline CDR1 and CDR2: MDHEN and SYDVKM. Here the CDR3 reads CASSFFDLDQPQHF. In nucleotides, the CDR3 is TGTGCCAGCAGTTTTTTCGACCTGGATCAGCCCCAGCATTTT.

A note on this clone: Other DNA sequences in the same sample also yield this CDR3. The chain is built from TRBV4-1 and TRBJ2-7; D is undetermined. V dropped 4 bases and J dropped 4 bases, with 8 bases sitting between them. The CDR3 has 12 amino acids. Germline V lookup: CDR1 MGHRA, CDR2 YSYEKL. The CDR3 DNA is TGCGCCAGCAGCCCTCCTTCATACGAGCAGTACTTC. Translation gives CASSPPSYEQYF.

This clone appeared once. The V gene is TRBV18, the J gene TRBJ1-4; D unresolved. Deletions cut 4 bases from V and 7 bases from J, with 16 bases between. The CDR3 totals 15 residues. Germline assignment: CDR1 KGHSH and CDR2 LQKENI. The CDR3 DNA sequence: TGTGCCAGCTCACAAATCTCAGCCGAGTTTGAAAAACTGTTTTTT. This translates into CASSQISAEFEKLFF.

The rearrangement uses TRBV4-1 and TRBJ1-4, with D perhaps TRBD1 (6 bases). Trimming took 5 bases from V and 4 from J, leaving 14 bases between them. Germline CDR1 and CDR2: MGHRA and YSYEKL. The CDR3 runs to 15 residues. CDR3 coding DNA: TGCGCCAGCAGCTCGTTTTTAGGGGGTAATGAAAAACTGTTTTTT. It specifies CASSSFLGGNEKLFF.

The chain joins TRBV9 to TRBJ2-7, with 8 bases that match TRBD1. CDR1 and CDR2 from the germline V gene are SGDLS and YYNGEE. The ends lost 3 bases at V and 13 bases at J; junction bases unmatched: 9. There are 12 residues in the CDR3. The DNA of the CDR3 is TGTGCCAGCAGCGCCGAATCAGGGGGCCAATACTTC. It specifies CASSAESGGQYF.

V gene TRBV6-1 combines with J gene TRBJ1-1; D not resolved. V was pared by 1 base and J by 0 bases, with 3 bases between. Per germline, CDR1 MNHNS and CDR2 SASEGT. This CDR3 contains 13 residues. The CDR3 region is CASSEVMNTEAFF. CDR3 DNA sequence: TGTGCCAGCAGTGAAGTCATGAACACTGAAGCTTTCTTT.

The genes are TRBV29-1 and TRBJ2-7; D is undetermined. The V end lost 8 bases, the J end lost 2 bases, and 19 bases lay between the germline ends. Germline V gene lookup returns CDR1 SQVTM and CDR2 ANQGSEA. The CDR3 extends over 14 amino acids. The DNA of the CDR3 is TGCAGCATCAAGGACCCGTCTGGCCCCTACGAGCAGTACTTC. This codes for CSIKDPSGPYEQYF.

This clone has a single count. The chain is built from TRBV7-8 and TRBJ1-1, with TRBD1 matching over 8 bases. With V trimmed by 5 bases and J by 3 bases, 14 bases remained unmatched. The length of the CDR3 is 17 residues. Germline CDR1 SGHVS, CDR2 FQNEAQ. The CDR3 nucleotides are TGTGCCAGCAGCGGACAGGGCGAGGGACTTCAGGACACTGAAGCTTTCTTT. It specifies CASSGQGEGLQDTEAFF.

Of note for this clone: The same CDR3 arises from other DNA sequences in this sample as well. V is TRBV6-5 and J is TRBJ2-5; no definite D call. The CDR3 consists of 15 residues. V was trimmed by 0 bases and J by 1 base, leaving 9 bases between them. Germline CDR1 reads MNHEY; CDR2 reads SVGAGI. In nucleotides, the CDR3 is TGTGCCAGCAGTTACTCGGGCGGAGCCCAAGAGACCCAGTACTTC. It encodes CASSYSGGAQETQYF.